This TCR beta chain was identified during a study of T cells in Graves' hyperthyroidism and ophthalmopathy. Losses at the gene ends were 0 bases for V and 1 base for J; bases not matched to a gene: 5. CDR3 length: 15 residues. Germline values: CDR1 DFQATT, CDR2 SNEGSKA (reference sequence). The source material, RNA transcripts, was used to amplify TCR beta CDR3 regions. First-round RT-PCR of the TCR CDR3 relied on the HTBI primer set. TCRdb re-analysed the multiplex PCR reads in MiXCR, keeping a single row per CDR3 protein. The table has fewer than 500,000 distinct CDR3 sequences, approximately 15% seen once; the top ten hold about 13%. This clonotype was seen ten or more times.

This clonotype was obtained from a man between 18 and 35 years old with Graves' ophthalmopathy. The chain combines TRBV20-1 with TRBJ2-7, with 8 bases that match TRBD1. The sequenced sample consisted of blood. The CDR3 spells CSARDHRDRSYEQYF. CDR3 DNA: TGCAGTGCTAGAGATCACCGGGACAGGTCCTACGAGCAGTACTTC.